Presented here are 20 T cell receptor beta chains from one specimen sequenced in a study of blood T cell repertoires in COVID-19. The protocol was immunoSEQ multiplex PCR, while the TCRdb copy is restricted to in-frame clones and leaves out a portion. The sample yields 35,000 to 45,000 clones, over 75% seen once. The specimen was peripheral blood. These receptors all come from a human donor in a cohort sampled during active COVID-19.

V and J are TRBV7-2 and TRBJ2-1, with TRBD2 matching 8 bases. The germline CDR1 and CDR2 sequences are SGHTA and FQGNSA. CDR3 size: 14 residues. V gave up 5 bases and J gave up 2 bases; unmatched junction bases: 2. DNA for the CDR3: TGTGCCAGCAGCATTAGCGGGACCTACAATGAGCAGTTCTTC. As protein: CASSISGTYNEQFF.

This clone was seen just once. The rearrangement joins TRBV5-6 to TRBJ2-7; TRBD1 matches 7 bases. The junction had 3 bases not matched to a gene; V was cut back by 4 bases and J by 2 bases. The CDR3 contains 13 residues. CDR1 is SGHDT and CDR2 is YYEEEE in the germline V gene. This CDR3 reads CASSRTGAYEQYF. The CDR3, as DNA: TGTGCCAGCAGCCGGACAGGTGCCTACGAGCAGTACTTC.

This chain joins TRBV6-6 and TRBJ1-1; D ambiguous. The CDR3 runs to 12 residues. The germline gives CDR1 MNHNY, CDR2 SVGAGI (reference sequence). V lost 8 bases, J lost 5 bases, and 12 bases lay in between. CDR3 coding DNA: TGTGCCAGCGGAATGGGGAGGACTGAAGCTTTCTTT. Protein product: CASGMGRTEAFF.

This chain connects TRBV7-8 to TRBJ2-5, with TRBD1 as a possible D gene (5 bases). This CDR3 contains 15 residues. Germline V gene sequence: CDR1 SGHVS, CDR2 FQNEAQ. Trimming cost V 5 bases and J 5 bases, with 18 bases left between them. In DNA form, the CDR3 reads TGTGCCAGCAGCCCCCCCTCAGGGCACTCGGAGACCCAGTACTTC. Protein product: CASSPPSGHSETQYF.

This clone was detected once. This sequence joins TRBV25-1 and TRBJ2-2, with 7 bases aligning to TRBD2. The J segment lost 7 bases and the V segment lost 5 bases, leaving 7 bases of the junction unmatched. Germline-derived CDR1 and CDR2 are MGHDK and SYGVNS. This CDR3 contains 14 residues. DNA for the CDR3: TGTGCCAGCAGTAGTGCGGGAGATGGCGGGGAGCTGTTTTTT. Translating it yields CASSSAGDGGELFF.

In DNA, the CDR3 is TGTGCCAGCAGTTACTTCGAGACTAGCCCCGAGACCCAGTACTTC. Translated: CASSYFETSPETQYF. The chain links TRBV6-6 to TRBJ2-5; 7 bases agree with TRBD2. This CDR3 has 15 amino acids. Germline V gene lookup returns CDR1 MNHNY and CDR2 SVGAGI (reference sequence). Trimming at V came to 1 base and at J to 5 bases, leaving 7 bases not matched to a gene.

This rearrangement joins TRBV18 to TRBJ2-3, with 8 positions matching TRBD2. J was trimmed by 1 base and V by 2 bases; bases with no gene match: 11. Germline lookup yields CDR1 KGHSH and CDR2 LQKENI. The CDR3 spans 18 residues. For the CDR3, the DNA is TGTGCCAGCTCACCAGGTCTCAAGCGGGGGCTGGGCACAGATACGCAGTATTTT. Translation gives CASSPGLKRGLGTDTQYF.

The chain is built from TRBV2 and TRBJ2-5; 7 bases align to TRBD1. V lost 4 bases, J lost 4 bases, and 9 bases stayed unmatched. The CDR3 covers 15 residues. Germline-derived CDR1 and CDR2 are SNHLY and FYNNEI. The CDR3 sequence is CASSVRQGYRETQYF. CDR3 coding DNA: TGTGCCAGCAGTGTAAGACAGGGATACAGAGAGACCCAGTACTTC.

The rearrangement joins TRBV5-4 to TRBJ2-1, with TRBD2 identical over 15 bases. The CDR3 consists of 18 residues. Trimming removed 3 bases from V and 6 bases from J; junction bases left unmatched: 10. Germline V gene data show CDR1 as SGHNT and CDR2 as YYREEE (reference sequence). The CDR3 reads CASSSPGLAGGETNEQFF. The CDR3 DNA is TGTGCCAGCAGCTCTCCGGGACTAGCGGGAGGTGAAACCAATGAGCAGTTCTTC.

The chain recombines TRBV10-2 with TRBJ2-7; 8 bases match TRBD2. V shed 3 bases, J shed 3 bases, and the junction held 7 bases outside the gene matches. The CDR3 contains 15 residues. CDR1 and CDR2 (germline): WSHSY, SAAADI. Written as DNA, the CDR3 is TGCGCCAGCAGTGAACCGGCGGGAGGCCTCTACGAGCAGTACTTC. Its translation is CASSEPAGGLYEQYF.

CDR3 bases: TGTGCCAGCAGTGATTCTACTAAAGGGGGCGAGCAGTACTTC. Its translation is CASSDSTKGGEQYF. The chain couples TRBV2 to TRBJ2-7, with D possibly matching TRBD1 (6 bases). The CDR3 sequence is 14 residues long. V was trimmed by 3 bases and J by 6 bases, leaving 15 bases between them. CDR1 and CDR2 (germline): SNHLY, FYNNEI.

The table lists this clone with a few counts. The chain uses TRBV9 and TRBJ1-6; no firm D call. The CDR3 has 16 residues. The V gene lost 0 bases and the J gene lost 0 bases, with 7 bases spanning the gap. Germline V CDR1 and CDR2: SGDLS, YYNGEE. The CDR3 here is CASSVGLSSYNSPLHF. The CDR3 region has the DNA TGTGCCAGCAGCGTAGGGTTGAGCTCCTATAATTCACCCCTCCACTTT.

V is TRBV5-1 and J is TRBJ2-3; maybe TRBD2 (6 bases). Trimming shortened V by 0 bases and J by 5 bases, and 7 bases separated the two germline ends. This CDR3 comprises 13 residues. Germline-derived CDR1 and CDR2 are SGHRS and YFSETQ. DNA of the CDR3: TGCGCCAGCAGCTTGGATAGCGGAGATACGCAGTATTTT. It is translated as CASSLDSGDTQYF.

This clone came up once. The gene calls are TRBV30 and TRBJ1-1; D not resolved. The V gene lost 0 bases and the J gene lost 1 base, with 6 bases spanning the gap. The CDR3 is 13 residues long. Germline values: CDR1 GTSNPN, CDR2 SVGIG (reference sequence). As DNA, the CDR3 is TGTGCCTGGAGTGTGTCAGAGAACACTGAAGCTTTCTTT. Amino acid sequence: CAWSVSENTEAFF.

V and J are TRBV6-1 and TRBJ1-1; no clear D. CDR3 length equals 12 residues. Per the germline V gene, CDR1 is MNHNS and CDR2 is SASEGT. V was pared by 2 bases and J by 7 bases, with 8 bases between. The DNA for the CDR3 is TGTGCCAGCAGTGAACCCTTCGGTGAAGCTTTCTTT. The encoded protein is CASSEPFGEAFF.

This chain links TRBV20-1 with TRBJ2-5, with D perhaps being TRBD1 or TRBD2 (8 bases each). The CDR3 runs 18 residues. Trimming stripped 3 bases from V and 1 base from J, with 24 bases between. CDR1 DFQATT and CDR2 SNEGSKA come from the germline V gene (reference sequence). The CDR3 here is CSASGTGATSGLQETQYF. The CDR3, as DNA: TGCAGTGCTAGTGGGACAGGAGCTACTAGCGGACTCCAAGAGACCCAGTACTTC.

The chain has TRBV6-2 or TRBV6-3 and TRBJ1-5, with a tentative D call TRBD1 (5 bases). V was clipped by 4 bases and J by 0 bases, with 13 bases between them. The CDR3 totals 16 residues. CDR1 MNHEY and CDR2 SVGEGT come from the germline V gene. This CDR3 is CASSSLLQDSNQPQHF. The CDR3 DNA follows: TGTGCCAGCAGTTCCCTCCTACAGGATAGCAATCAGCCCCAGCATTTT.

The chain recombines TRBV7-6 with TRBJ2-2; 7 bases are a match to TRBD1. Trimming took 5 bases from V and 6 from J; bases not matched to a gene: 15. Germline assignment: CDR1 SGHVS and CDR2 FNYEAQ. This CDR3 region has 17 residues. The CDR3 sequence: CASSPGTEPTLAGELFF. DNA for the CDR3: TGTGCCAGCAGCCCAGGGACAGAACCGACCCTGGCCGGGGAGCTGTTTTTT.

The chain carries TRBV28 and TRBJ1-4; D might be TRBD1 (5 bases). The germline V gene encodes CDR1 MDHEN and CDR2 SYDVKM. V was shortened by 2 bases and J by 5 bases, with 18 bases between the two germline ends. The CDR3 sequence is 17 residues long. The CDR3 DNA follows: TGTGCCAGCAGTTTACTCATCTCGCCGGGGGGAAATGAAAAACTGTTTTTT. It specifies CASSLLISPGGNEKLFF.

The chain's CDR3 is CASSVGEAGETQYF. CDR3 DNA: TGTGCCAGCAGCGTGGGCGAGGCCGGGGAGACCCAGTACTTC. The rearrangement uses TRBV5-8 and TRBJ2-5; D is uncertain. The CDR3 contains 14 residues. V gave up 4 bases and J gave up 5 bases, with 15 bases separating them. Germline lookup yields CDR1 SGHTS and CDR2 YDEGEE. Full variable domain (remainder filled in from reference TRBV5-8 and TRBJ2-5): EAGVTQSPTHLIKTRGQQATLRCSPISGHTSVYWYQQALGLGLQFLLWYDEGEERNRGNFPPRFSGRQFPNYSSELNVNALELEDSALYLCASSVGEAGETQYFGPGTRLLVL.